Presented here are 32 T cell receptor beta chains from one specimen sequenced in a study of STAT3 mutations in large granular lymphocyte leukemia. Whole-study results and caveats: At least one immunodominant TCR beta clonotype appeared in every T-cell large granular lymphocyte leukemia patient.

Using immunoSEQ multiplex PCR, the repertoire was profiled, and TCRdb retains in-frame clones only, with some absent. The sample has roughly 11,000 clones; roughly 76% are singletons. These receptors are not linked to any known antigen. The specimen sequenced was peripheral blood mononuclear cells. The receptor set was obtained from a man aged 55 to 70 with T-cell large granular lymphocyte leukemia. Some clones in this sample may be carry-over from other donors' samples.

CDR3 residues: CASSQDHYRTGTYGYTF. CDR3 DNA: TGCGCCAGCAGCCAAGATCATTATCGTACAGGGACGTATGGCTACACCTTC. The genes are TRBV4-1 and TRBJ1-2, with D perhaps TRBD1 (6 bases). The CDR3 has 17 residues. V gave up 0 bases and J gave up 5 bases, with 19 bases separating them. Per germline, CDR1 MGHRA and CDR2 YSYEKL.

The table lists this clone with a few counts. This chain joins TRBV4-1 and TRBJ2-7, with D maybe TRBD2 (6 bases). Germline CDR1 is MGHRA and CDR2 is YSYEKL. The CDR3 length is 13 residues. Deletions cut 3 bases from V and 4 bases from J, with 10 bases between. In DNA form, the CDR3 reads TGCGCCAGCAGCCATCTTAGCGGATACGAGCAGTACTTC. This encodes CASSHLSGYEQYF.

The gene calls are TRBV25-1 and TRBJ2-1; a possible D gene is TRBD1 (6 bases). From germline, CDR1 is MGHDK and CDR2 SYGVNS. V was cut by 3 bases and J by 12 bases, with 12 bases left in between. CDR3 length equals 12 residues. The CDR3 DNA reads as TGTGCCAGCAGTGATACAGGGCGGAGGCAGTTCTTC. Its translation: CASSDTGRRQFF.

The chain links TRBV4-1 to TRBJ2-2; no firm D call. The length of the CDR3 is 15 residues. The V gene lost 0 bases and the J gene lost 9 bases, with 14 bases spanning the gap. CDR1 is MGHRA and CDR2 is YSYEKL in the germline V gene. In DNA form, the CDR3 reads TGCGCCAGCAGCCAAGAAGGATCGGGTGGCCGGGAGCTGTTTTTT. Protein product: CASSQEGSGGRELFF.

This clone was recorded only once. The chain recombines TRBV5-6 with TRBJ2-5; D gene unclear. The V and J ends lost 0 bases and 3 bases respectively, with 9 bases between them. Germline V lookup: CDR1 SGHDT, CDR2 YYEEEE. This CDR3 region has 14 residues. DNA for the CDR3: TGTGCCAGCAGCTTGGCGGCTAGAAAAGAGACCCAGTACTTC. It yields the protein CASSLAARKETQYF.

The rearrangement uses TRBV4-3 and TRBJ1-1; no firm D call. This CDR3 is built from 13 residues. Per germline, CDR1 LGHNA and CDR2 YSLEER. V was cut by 1 base and J by 4 bases, with 7 bases left in between. DNA for the CDR3: TGCGCCAGCAGCCAAGTAATGGTCACTGAAGCTTTCTTT. Translated: CASSQVMVTEAFF.

This clone is large. This rearrangement joins TRBV28 to TRBJ2-3, with 12 bases fitting TRBD2. CDR1 and CDR2 from the germline V gene are MDHEN and SYDVKM. The V and J ends lost 5 bases and 3 bases, in that order; junction bases with no gene match: 6. This CDR3 is 16 amino acids long. The CDR3 reads CASSERTSGITDTQYF. CDR3 sequence (DNA): TGTGCCAGCAGTGAGAGGACTAGCGGGATAACAGATACGCAGTATTTT.

The chain combines TRBV5-4 with TRBJ2-7; D remains unclear. CDR1 is SGHNT and CDR2 is YYREEE in the germline V gene (reference sequence). The CDR3 has 14 amino acids. With 4 bases removed from V and 0 bases from J, the gap between germline ends came to 11 bases. CDR3 coding DNA: TGTGCCAGCAGCGCGCAGATCTCCTCCTACGAGCAGTACTTC. Protein: CASSAQISSYEQYF.

The chain combines TRBV5-4 with TRBJ2-7; D uncertain. The CDR3 is made up of 15 amino acids. V was shortened by 6 bases and J by 2 bases, with 18 bases between the two germline ends. Germline values: CDR1 SGHNT, CDR2 YYREEE (reference sequence). The CDR3, as DNA: TGTGCCAGCACCTCCGAGCCCCTGAGTACCTACGAGCAGTACTTC. It codes for CASTSEPLSTYEQYF.

V usage is TRBV6-5 and J usage is TRBJ1-1; no definite D call. CDR3 length equals 16 residues. Between the trimmed V and J ends, which lost 1 base and 1 base, there was a span of 13 bases. Germline CDR1 reads MNHEY; CDR2 reads SVGAGI. CDR3 DNA: TGTGCCAGCAGTTACTTCCCCAGACGCACGAACACTGAAGCTTTCTTT. Translating it yields CASSYFPRRTNTEAFF.

The rearrangement uses TRBV27 and TRBJ2-7; D not certain. This CDR3 is 15 amino acids long. Deletions cut 6 bases from V and 3 bases from J, with 18 bases between. CDR1 is MNHEY, CDR2 SMNVEV, per germline (reference sequence). The CDR3 protein is CASRTETPGVYEQYF. The CDR3 DNA reads as TGTGCCAGCAGGACTGAGACCCCTGGGGTCTACGAGCAGTACTTC.

This clone was found a few times. The rearrangement uses TRBV7-9 and TRBJ2-7, with D possibly being TRBD2 (6 bases). The V end lost 10 bases, the J end lost 2 bases, and 18 bases lay between the germline ends. The germline gives CDR1 SEHNR, CDR2 FQNEAQ (reference sequence). CDR3 size: 14 residues. CDR3 sequence reads: CATSSEGDPYEQYF. The CDR3 DNA reads TGTGCCACATCTAGCGAGGGAGACCCCTACGAGCAGTACTTC.

V is TRBV28 and J is TRBJ2-7; either TRBD1 or TRBD2 may supply D (5 bases each). Trimming shortened V by 6 bases and J by 5 bases, and 23 bases separated the two germline ends. Germline V lookup: CDR1 MDHEN, CDR2 SYDVKM. The CDR3 spans 16 residues. CDR3 region: CASSRAGVGRRDEQYF. The CDR3 DNA sequence: TGTGCCAGCAGCCGCGCGGGTGTGGGGCGCCGGGACGAGCAGTACTTC. Filled out from reference TRBV28 and TRBJ2-7, the complete variable domain reads DVKVTQSSRYLVKRTGEKVFLECVQDMDHENMFWYRQDPGLGLRLIYFSYDVKMKEKGDIPEGYSVSREKKERFSLILESASTNQTSMYLCASSRAGVGRRDEQYFGPGTRLTVT.

The rearrangement uses TRBV5-1 and TRBJ2-3; 7 positions agree with TRBD2. The length of the CDR3 is 14 residues. Unmatched junction bases numbered 7, after V lost 7 bases and J lost 2 bases. Germline CDR1 is SGHRS and CDR2 is YFSETQ. The CDR3 sequence: CASRWSGTTDTQYF. The CDR3 DNA is TGCGCCAGCCGATGGAGCGGGACCACAGATACGCAGTATTTT.

The sample holds one count of this clone. The V and J genes are TRBV7-3 and TRBJ2-5; the D call may be TRBD1 or TRBD2 (5 bases each). The length of the CDR3 is 15 residues. Looked up from germline, CDR1 is SGHTA and CDR2 is FQGTGA. V was trimmed by 6 bases and J by 2 bases, leaving 16 bases between them. CDR3 DNA: TGTGCCAGCAGTCTTACCGGGACGGGACAAGAGACCCAGTACTTC. Translating it yields CASSLTGTGQETQYF.

The table lists this clone with a few counts. The chain carries TRBV9 and TRBJ2-5; 14 nucleotides agree with TRBD2. Trimming at V came to 6 bases and at J to 7 bases, leaving 2 bases not matched to a gene. The CDR3 is 13 residues long. Germline V lookup: CDR1 SGDLS, CDR2 YYNGEE. CDR3: CASTGLAGGTQYF. The DNA of the CDR3 is TGTGCCAGCACCGGACTAGCGGGAGGGACCCAGTACTTC.

The chain links TRBV5-1 to TRBJ1-2; tentatively, D is TRBD1 (5 bases). V was pared by 4 bases and J by 2 bases, with 15 bases between. The length of the CDR3 is 15 residues. Germline V CDR1 and CDR2: SGHRS, YFSETQ. DNA of the CDR3: TGCGCCAGCAGCGGGGGACCGACATCGAACTATGGCTACACCTTC. It yields the protein CASSGGPTSNYGYTF. The whole variable domain, filled in from reference TRBV5-1 and TRBJ1-2, reads KAGVTQTPRYLIKTRGQQVTLSCSPISGHRSVSWYQQTPGQGLQFLFEYFSETQRNKGNFPGRFSGRQFSNSRSEMNVSTLELGDSALYLCASSGGPTSNYGYTFGSGTRLTVV.

The chain couples TRBV5-1 to TRBJ2-7; 8 nucleotides match TRBD2. This CDR3 has 17 amino acids. Per the germline V gene, CDR1 is SGHRS and CDR2 is YFSETQ. J gave up 4 bases and V 2 bases, and 14 bases lay outside the gene matches. The CDR3 nucleotides are TGCGCCAGCAGCTTTGGAGCGACGGGAGCGGGGGCTTACGAGCAGTACTTC. As protein: CASSFGATGAGAYEQYF.

This clone was detected only once. The J gene is TRBJ1-2, the V gene TRBV19; TRBD1 matches 7 bases. The CDR3 runs 13 residues. Germline CDR1 LNHDA, CDR2 SQIVND (reference sequence). The V segment lost 10 bases and the J segment 2 bases; nucleotides outside the gene matches: 7. Here the CDR3 DNA reads TGTGCCACTGCTACAGGGGACAACTATGGCTACACCTTC. It translates to CATATGDNYGYTF.

This clone was detected only a few times. The chain links TRBV19 to TRBJ1-2; 8 nucleotides line up with TRBD1. After removal of 5 bases from V and 4 bases from J, the junction contained 3 bases not matched to a gene. The germline V gene encodes CDR1 LNHDA and CDR2 SQIVND (reference sequence). This CDR3 spans 13 amino acids. The CDR3 spells CASSPDRAYGYTF. The CDR3 DNA is TGTGCCAGTAGTCCGGACAGGGCCTATGGCTACACCTTC.

The gene calls are TRBV10-3 and TRBJ1-1, with D maybe TRBD1 (5 bases). The germline V gene has CDR1 ENHRY and CDR2 SYGVKD. V dropped 6 bases and J dropped 7 bases, with 12 bases sitting between them. The CDR3 contains 12 residues. CDR3 sequence reads: CAISTDSYEAFF. DNA for the CDR3: TGTGCCATCAGCACCGACAGTTATGAAGCTTTCTTT.

This clone has more than one count but fewer than ten. This chain connects TRBV7-9 to TRBJ2-1, with D possibly being TRBD1 or TRBD2 (5 bases each). The CDR3 loop spans 12 amino acids. CDR1 is SEHNR and CDR2 is FQNEAQ in the germline V gene (reference sequence). Trimming took off 0 bases at V and 10 bases at J, with 7 bases between the two ends. The CDR3 DNA follows: TGTGCCAGCAGCTTAGCCGGGGCGGAGCAGTTCTTC. This gives the protein CASSLAGAEQFF.

The V call is TRBV30, the J call TRBJ2-5, with D perhaps assigned TRBD1 or TRBD2 (5 bases each). This CDR3 spans 16 amino acids. Trimming stripped 4 bases from V and 5 bases from J, with 23 bases between. Germline lookup yields CDR1 GTSNPN and CDR2 SVGIG (reference sequence). The CDR3 nucleotides read TGTGCCTGGAACCTGGTTGAGGGGCGTTATGGGGAGACCCAGTACTTC. Translation gives CAWNLVEGRYGETQYF.

The chain recombines TRBV18 with TRBJ1-3, with a possible D match to TRBD1 (5 bases). Germline CDR1 KGHSH, CDR2 LQKENI. The CDR3 is 14 residues long. Trimming removed 3 bases at V and 4 bases at J, with 10 bases between. CDR3 sequence: CASSPAGSGNTIYF. The CDR3 DNA reads as TGTGCCAGCTCACCCGCAGGGTCCGGAAACACCATATATTTT.

V and J are TRBV4-2 and TRBJ2-7, with 7 bases that match TRBD2. The CDR3 sequence is 11 residues long. Germline CDR1 and CDR2: LGHNA and YNFKEQ. V dropped 5 bases and J dropped 11; count of bases not matched to a gene: 6. The CDR3 region is CASSLASGKYF. Written as DNA, the CDR3 is TGTGCCAGCAGCTTGGCAAGCGGGAAGTACTTC.

This clone was counted a single time. The J gene is TRBJ1-1, the V gene TRBV5-1; unclear D gene. The germline V gene encodes CDR1 SGHRS and CDR2 YFSETQ. The CDR3 is 13 amino acids. Trimming cost V 4 bases and J 1 base, with 8 bases left between them. CDR3 bases: TGCGCCAGCAGCGACACTGGGAACACTGAAGCTTTCTTT. Its protein is CASSDTGNTEAFF.

The V and J genes are TRBV13 and TRBJ2-4, with TRBD1 matching over 9 bases. The germline CDR1 and CDR2 sequences are PRHDT and FYEKMQ (reference sequence). This CDR3 contains 14 residues. After removal of 5 bases from V and 3 bases from J, the junction contained 2 bases not matched to a gene. The CDR3 spells CASSGQGSKNIQYF. As DNA, the CDR3 is TGTGCCAGCAGCGGACAGGGGAGCAAAAACATTCAGTACTTC. Variable domain in full (rest from reference TRBV13 and TRBJ2-4): AAGVIQSPRHLIKEKRETATLKCYPIPRHDTVYWYQQGPGQDPQFLISFYEKMQSDKGSIPDRFSAQQFSDYHSELNMSSLELGDSALYFCASSGQGSKNIQYFGAGTRLSVL.

The V gene is TRBV4-3, the J gene TRBJ1-4; D is possibly TRBD1 (6 bases). The length of the CDR3 is 15 residues. CDR1 and CDR2 (germline): LGHNA, YSLEER. The ends were cut back, 2 bases at V and 3 bases at J, with 10 bases in the middle. The CDR3 bases are TGCGCCAGCAGCCAATACCAGGGGTCTAATGAAAAACTGTTTTTT. It specifies CASSQYQGSNEKLFF.

The J gene is TRBJ2-1, the V gene TRBV27, with a weak D call TRBD2 (6 bases). CDR1 and CDR2 from the germline V gene are MNHEY and SMNVEV (reference sequence). The V and J ends lost 0 bases and 4 bases respectively, with 13 bases between them. CDR3 length: 16 amino acids. CDR3 region: CASSLSWGDSYNEQFF. The CDR3 bases are TGTGCCAGCAGTTTATCGTGGGGGGATTCGTACAATGAGCAGTTCTTC.

The chain uses TRBV9 and TRBJ2-7; either TRBD1 or TRBD2 may supply D (5 bases each). The CDR3 consists of 17 residues. Trimming removed 10 bases at V and 1 base at J, with 27 bases between. The germline gives CDR1 SGDLS, CDR2 YYNGEE. The CDR3 coding sequence is TGTGCCGGAAAAAAGAAGGGACCGATCGAAACTTCCTACGAGCAGTACTTC. It yields the protein CAGKKKGPIETSYEQYF.

In its sample, this clone was seen a few times. The rearrangement uses TRBV12-5 and TRBJ2-7; possibly TRBD1 for D (6 bases). Trimming took 7 bases from V and 5 from J, leaving 15 bases between them. The germline CDR1 and CDR2 sequences are LGHNT and FRNRAP. The CDR3 loop spans 13 amino acids. CDR3 DNA sequence: TGTGCTAGTGCCCCCTTTACAGGGAACGAGCAGTACTTC. Protein product: CASAPFTGNEQYF.

The chain couples TRBV6-5 to TRBJ1-4; D is undetermined. The CDR3 covers 13 residues. Germline V gene data show CDR1 as MNHEY and CDR2 as SVGAGI. The V gene lost 4 bases and the J gene lost 8 bases, with 11 bases spanning the gap. The CDR3, as DNA: TGTGCCAGCAGTTTCTGGGGTAGGGAAAAACTGTTTTTT. Amino acids: CASSFWGREKLFF.